A selection of T cell receptor beta chains follows, all from one sample in a study of blood T cell repertoires in COVID-19. Profiled with immunoSEQ multiplex PCR; TCRdb holds only in-frame clones, not every one. The sample records over 70,000 clones, approximately 88% being singletons. Sequencing was done on a sample of peripheral blood. The receptors stem from a woman at least 80 years old with acute or convalescent COVID-19. The CDR3 runs from the conserved cysteine through the conserved F or W. D genes are given only for firm matches. Clone sizes are given selectively: once, few, many, or a class where the clone is expanded.

D: -; V: TRBV10-3; J: TRBJ1-1; length: 13; size: -; CDR3: CAISEKEGTEAFF; DNA: TGTGCCATCAGTGAGAAGGAGGGAACTGAAGCTTTCTTT
D: -; V: TRBV11-2; J: TRBJ2-3; length: 15; size: -; CDR3: CASSLGAASTDTQYF; DNA: TGTGCCAGCAGCTTAGGGGCTGCTAGCACAGATACGCAGTATTTT
D: TRBD1; V: TRBV14; J: TRBJ1-1; length: 15; size: -; CDR3: CASSLDRGRLTEAFF; DNA: TGTGCCAGCAGCCTTGACAGGGGAAGATTGACTGAAGCTTTCTTT
D: TRBD2; V: TRBV5-1; J: TRBJ2-3; length: 15; size: -; CDR3: CASSYAGGGADTQYF; DNA: TGCGCCAGCAGCTATGCGGGAGGGGGGGCAGATACGCAGTATTTT
D: -; V: TRBV24-1; J: TRBJ2-2; length: 11; size: -; CDR3: CATEGAGELFF; DNA: TGTGCCACCGAGGGGGCCGGGGAGCTGTTTTTT
D: TRBD2; V: TRBV6-5; J: TRBJ2-1; length: 14; size: -; CDR3: CASGGTSGSTEQFF; DNA: TGTGCCAGCGGGGGGACTAGTGGGTCCACTGAGCAGTTCTTC
D: -; V: TRBV11-1; J: TRBJ2-1; length: 15; size: -; CDR3: CASSPPGGRGNEQFF; DNA: TGTGCCAGCAGCCCCCCCGGGGGGCGAGGCAATGAGCAGTTCTTC
D: TRBD2; V: TRBV10-1; J: TRBJ2-3; length: 16; size: -; CDR3: CASSDGLADSTDTQYF; DNA: TGCGCCAGCAGTGATGGACTAGCGGATAGCACAGATACGCAGTATTTT
D: TRBD2; V: TRBV18; J: TRBJ2-7; length: 16; size: few; CDR3: CASSRQTGSAGDEQYF; DNA: TGTGCCAGCTCACGCCAAACGGGATCCGCGGGGGACGAGCAGTACTTC
D: TRBD1; V: TRBV7-9; J: TRBJ1-2; length: 14; size: -; CDR3: CASSLGQGNYGYTF; DNA: TGTGCCAGCAGCCTGGGACAGGGGAACTATGGCTACACCTTC
D: -; V: TRBV5-1; J: TRBJ1-2; length: 14; size: -; CDR3: CASSLSVSNYGYTF; DNA: TGCGCCAGCAGCTTGTCAGTCAGTAACTATGGCTACACCTTC
D: -; V: TRBV6-5; J: TRBJ2-3; length: 14; size: -; CDR3: CASSYSRSTDTQYF; DNA: TGTGCCAGCAGTTACTCGAGGAGCACAGATACGCAGTATTTT
D: TRBD2; V: TRBV4-1; J: TRBJ2-1; length: 20; size: -; CDR3: CASSHSYSGEVHTAYNEQFF; DNA: TGCGCCAGCAGCCACAGTTATAGCGGGGAAGTCCACACGGCGTACAATGAGCAGTTCTTC
D: -; V: TRBV4-3; J: TRBJ2-3; length: 15; size: -; CDR3: CASSPNRVRGDTQYF; DNA: TGCGCCAGCAGCCCCAACAGGGTTAGAGGAGATACGCAGTATTTT
D: -; V: TRBV6-5; J: TRBJ1-5; length: 15; size: -; CDR3: CASWGTDSWPGPQHF; DNA: TGTGCCAGCTGGGGTACCGACAGTTGGCCGGGGCCCCAGCATTTT
D: TRBD2; V: TRBV18; J: TRBJ2-3; length: 16; size: -; CDR3: CASSPVGGARTDTQYF; DNA: TGTGCCAGCTCACCCGTCGGGGGGGCGAGGACAGATACGCAGTATTTT
D: TRBD1; V: TRBV28; J: TRBJ1-2; length: 14; size: few; CDR3: CASSFRDRLYGYTF; DNA: TGTGCCAGCAGTTTCCGGGACAGACTCTATGGCTACACCTTC